The T cell receptor beta chain under discussion was sequenced for a study of blood T cell repertoires in COVID-19. Per the original methods: Reference gene primers were amplified, and this amplification served to estimate nucleated cell counts. TCRdb's copy holds only in-frame clones and misses some; the assay was immunoSEQ multiplex PCR. Clonal size and the V and J genes are those of that table, whereas D and trimming came from the DNA. The top ten clones hold approximately 1.3% of a sample with around 100,000 clones, around 84% of them seen once. From germline, CDR1 is WSHSY and CDR2 SAAADI. The V segment lost 2 bases and the J segment 2 bases; nucleotides outside the gene matches: 4. This CDR3 has 16 amino acids. Only one count was recorded for this clone.

The material sequenced was peripheral blood. The TCR originated in a man between 40 and 49 years old with acute or convalescent COVID-19. J is TRBJ2-7 and V is TRBV10-2; 12 bases map to TRBD2. CDR3 amino acids: CASSEGASGRAYEQYF. Written as DNA, the CDR3 is TGCGCCAGCAGTGAGGGTGCTAGCGGGAGGGCCTACGAGCAGTACTTC.